This T cell receptor (beta chain) was documented in a study of blood T cell repertoires in COVID-19. The wider study: COVID-19 samples collected from the United States, Italy and Spain covered acute and convalescent phases.

Study processing details: Nucleated cell counts were estimated from reference gene primer amplification. The repertoire was sequenced with immunoSEQ multiplex PCR; TCRdb's copy has only in-frame clones and lacks some. V, J and clone size reflect that table, while D and trimming were determined from the DNA. The table includes about 95,000 clones, approximately 88% detected once. The ends were cut back, 6 bases at V and 0 bases at J, with 6 bases in the middle. Germline CDR1 and CDR2: SGHVS and FQNEAQ. There are 13 residues in the CDR3. The V call is TRBV7-8, the J call TRBJ1-5; D is unclear. The receptor was derived from a woman aged 70 to 79 with acute or convalescent COVID-19. The sequenced sample consisted of peripheral blood. CDR3: CASSRNSNQPQHF. CDR3 DNA sequence: TGTGCCAGCAGTAGAAATAGCAATCAGCCCCAGCATTTT. Drawing the rest from reference TRBV7-8 and TRBJ1-5, the complete variable domain is GAGVSQSPRYKVAKRGQDVALRCDPISGHVSLFWYQQALGQGPEFLTYFQNEAQLDKSGLPSDRFFAERPEGSVSTLKIQRTQQEDSAVYLCASSRNSNQPQHFGDGTRLSIL.